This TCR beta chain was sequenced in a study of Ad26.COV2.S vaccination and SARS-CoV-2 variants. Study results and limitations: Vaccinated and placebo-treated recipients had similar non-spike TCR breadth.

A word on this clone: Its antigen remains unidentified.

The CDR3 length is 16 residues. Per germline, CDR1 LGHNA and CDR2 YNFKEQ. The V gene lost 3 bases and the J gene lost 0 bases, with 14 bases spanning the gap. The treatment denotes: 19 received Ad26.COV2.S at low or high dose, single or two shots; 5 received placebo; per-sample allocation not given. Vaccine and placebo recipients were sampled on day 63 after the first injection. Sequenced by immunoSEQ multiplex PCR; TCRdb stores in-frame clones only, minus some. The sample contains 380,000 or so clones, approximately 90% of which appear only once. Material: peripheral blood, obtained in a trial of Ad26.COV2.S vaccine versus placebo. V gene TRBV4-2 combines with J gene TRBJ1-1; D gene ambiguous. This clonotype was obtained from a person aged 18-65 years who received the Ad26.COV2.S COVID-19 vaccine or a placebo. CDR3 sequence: CASSQGTAVMNTEAFF. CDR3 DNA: TGTGCCAGCAGCCAGGGAACAGCGGTTATGAACACTGAAGCTTTCTTT.